These 9 T cell receptor beta chains share one sample of origin, sequenced in a study of blood T cells in healthy people across ages. Primers used in a second PCR of roughly 7 to 11 cycles were a sample-barcoded 5' primer and a J-beta primer mix. MiXCR, run by TCRdb on the 5' RACE reads, gives a single entry per CDR3 protein. Of 1.5 million to 2 million distinct CDR3 sequences in the sample, about 35% were seen once. Sequencing was carried out using blood. Source of these receptors: a woman aged 25 to 39 in good health.

The rearrangement uses TRBV13 and TRBJ2-5; 8 bases line up with TRBD1. The assigned J gene may be wrong: the sequence end matches TRBJ2-7 better. Germline V CDR1 and CDR2: PRHDT, FYEKMQ (reference sequence). This CDR3 has 15 amino acids. CDR3 residues: CASSRTGQEEYEQYF. In nucleotides, the CDR3 is TGTGCCAGCAGCCGGACGGGACAGGAGGAGTACGAGCAGTACTTC.

This clonotype was seen a handful of times. The CDR3 loop is CASTDGIFYGYTF. The CDR3 DNA reads as TGTGCCAGCACTGATGGGATCTTCTATGGCTACACCTTC. The chain uses TRBV6-5 and TRBJ1-2; D remains unclear. V was cut by 7 bases and J by 4 bases, with 13 bases left in between. The CDR3 loop spans 13 amino acids. Germline V CDR1 and CDR2: MNHEY, SVGAGI.

The rearrangement links TRBV5-4 to TRBJ1-2; a weak D match, TRBD1 (6 bases). The CDR3 consists of 11 residues. The germline V and J ends were trimmed by 6 bases and 11 bases, with 14 bases remaining between them. The V gene's germline CDR1 is SGHNT and CDR2 YYREEE (reference sequence). The chain's CDR3 is CASTNRVEYTF. The CDR3 DNA is TGTGCCAGCACCAACAGGGTAGAGTACACCTTC.

This clonotype was detected only once. The junction does not match germline at one end; this may be a read error. The J gene is TRBJ2-3, the V gene TRBV3-1, with 8 bases lining up with TRBD2. This CDR3 is built from 17 residues. Germline lookup yields CDR1 LGHDT and CDR2 YNNKEL (reference sequence). CDR3 residues: CASSEGLGGRLTDTRYF. CDR3 bases: TGTGCCAGCAGCGAAGGACTTGGCGGGAGGTTAACAGATACGCGGTATTTT.

The chain is built from TRBV30 and TRBJ1-5; no clear D gene. Germline CDR1 is GTSNPN and CDR2 is SVGIG (reference sequence). V was clipped by 1 base and J by 5 bases, with 9 bases between them. The CDR3 extends over 13 amino acids. CDR3 in amino acids: CAWSAVTDQPQHF. The CDR3 DNA reads TGTGCCTGGAGTGCGGTGACCGATCAGCCCCAGCATTTT.

The gene calls are TRBV12-3 or TRBV12-4 and TRBJ1-4; D gene unclear. V was clipped by 4 bases and J by 8 bases, with 23 bases between them. This CDR3 region has 17 residues. The chain's CDR3 is CASSSNFLQLRGEKLFF. CDR3 coding DNA: TGTGCCAGCAGTTCCAATTTCCTCCAGCTTCGAGGGGAAAAACTGTTTTTT.

Regarding this clonotype: The limits of the CDR3 on the DNA are not certain, so only TCRdb's listed CDR3 is given. The chain is built from TRBV9 and TRBJ2-5; the D call in the table, TRBD1, was not verified against the DNA. Germline V gene lookup returns CDR1 SGDLS and CDR2 YYNGEE. Both ends counted, the CDR3 spans 20 residues. The CDR3 protein is CASSFYICSARRRGAETQYF.

The chain employs TRBV3-1 and TRBJ2-1; no reliable D call. Trimming pared 0 bases from V and 2 bases from J, leaving 17 bases between. Germline CDR1 is LGHDT and CDR2 is YNNKEL (reference sequence). This CDR3 region has 18 residues. CDR3 DNA sequence: TGTGCCAGCAGCCAAGATCTTGCGGCCCTTAGTACCTACAATGAGCAGTTCTTC. As protein: CASSQDLAALSTYNEQFF.

This clonotype was detected only a few times. The chain has TRBV6-6 and TRBJ2-1; D might be TRBD2 (6 bases). V was trimmed by 0 bases and J by 6 bases, leaving 9 bases between them. The V gene's germline CDR1 is MNHNY and CDR2 SVGAGI (reference sequence). The length of the CDR3 is 14 residues. The chain's CDR3 is CASSYSEGSNEQFF. The CDR3 DNA reads as TGTGCCAGCAGTTACTCGGAGGGCTCCAATGAGCAGTTCTTC.